This T cell receptor beta chain was recovered during a study of control samples from healthy donors and cancer patients. Method: immunoSEQ multiplex PCR; TCRdb's copy keeps in-frame clones and lacks some. The sample includes 100,000 to 150,000 clones, 85% to 95% of them seen just once. The origin of this receptor is a man aged 18 to 29 in good health. Sequencing input: blood.

CDR3 region: CASSLGGNTDTQYF. The CDR3 DNA is TGTGCCAGCAGCTTAGGCGGGAACACAGATACGCAGTATTTT. V is TRBV7-3 and J is TRBJ2-3; maybe TRBD2 (6 bases). CDR1 and CDR2 from the germline V gene are SGHTA and FQGTGA. With 2 bases removed from V and 2 bases from J, the gap between germline ends came to 8 bases. The CDR3 loop spans 14 amino acids.